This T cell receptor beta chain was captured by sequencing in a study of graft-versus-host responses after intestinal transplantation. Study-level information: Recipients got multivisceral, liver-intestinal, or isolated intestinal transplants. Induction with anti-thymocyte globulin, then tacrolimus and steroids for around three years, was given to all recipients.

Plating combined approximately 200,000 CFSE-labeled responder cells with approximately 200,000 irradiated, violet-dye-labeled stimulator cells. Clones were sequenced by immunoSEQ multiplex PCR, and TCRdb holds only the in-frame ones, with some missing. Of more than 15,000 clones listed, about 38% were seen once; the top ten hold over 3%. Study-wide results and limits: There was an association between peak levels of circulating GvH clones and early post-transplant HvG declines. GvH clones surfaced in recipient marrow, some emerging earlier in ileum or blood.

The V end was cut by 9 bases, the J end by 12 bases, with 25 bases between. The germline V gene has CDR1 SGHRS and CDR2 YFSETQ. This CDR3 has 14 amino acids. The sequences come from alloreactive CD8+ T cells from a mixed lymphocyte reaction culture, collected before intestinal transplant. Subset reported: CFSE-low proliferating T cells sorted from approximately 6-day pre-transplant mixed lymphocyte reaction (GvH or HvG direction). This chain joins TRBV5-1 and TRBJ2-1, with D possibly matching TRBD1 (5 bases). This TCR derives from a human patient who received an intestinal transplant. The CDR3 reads CATHPQGMRLGQFF. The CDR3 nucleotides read TGCGCCACCCATCCCCAGGGAATGAGGTTGGGGCAGTTCTTC.